This T cell receptor beta chain was recorded in a study of blood T cell repertoires in COVID-19. For the study at large: Samples came from the United States, Italy and Spain, spanning acute and convalescent COVID-19. Sample material is recorded as cDNA or gDNA derived from T cells, B-cell-depleted T cells, or PBMCs.

This clone was found a few times. The CDR3 is 12 amino acids. Deletions cut 11 bases from V and 1 base from J, with 12 bases between. Per the germline V gene, CDR1 is ENHRY and CDR2 is SYGVKD. Original processing methods: Reference gene primer amplification yielded estimated nucleated cell counts. The protocol was immunoSEQ multiplex PCR, while the TCRdb copy is restricted to in-frame clones and leaves out a portion. V and J calls plus clone size are reproduced from that table; the DNA served to infer D and trimming. The sample holds 200,000 to 300,000 clones, more than 75% seen once. The J gene is TRBJ2-7, the V gene TRBV10-3, with D possibly matching TRBD1 (6 bases). This sequence was found in a man between 40 and 49 years old who had recovered from COVID-19. Sequencing was carried out using peripheral blood. CDR3 sequence reads: CAVSTGSYEQYF. For the CDR3, the DNA is TGTGCCGTGTCGACAGGATCCTACGAGCAGTACTTC.